This record covers a single T cell receptor beta chain. The same CDR3 is also encoded by other DNA sequences in this sample. The data stem from a study of blood T cell repertoires in COVID-19. Overall study context: Acute and convalescent COVID-19 samples came from the United States, Italy and Spain. In each case, the material was cDNA or gDNA derived from T cells, B-cell-depleted T cells, or PBMCs.

Per the original methods: Quantification of nucleated cells was approximated via reference gene primer amplification. TCRdb's copy holds only in-frame clones and misses some; the assay was immunoSEQ multiplex PCR. The V and J calls and clone size come from that table; D and trimming were worked out from the DNA. The sample yields under 300,000 clones, approximately 84% seen once. This receptor was taken from a middle-aged man with acute or convalescent COVID-19. Specimen: peripheral blood.

The chain's CDR3 is CASSLGRGSYEQYF. The CDR3, as DNA: TGTGCCAGCAGCCTCGGCAGGGGGAGCTACGAGCAGTACTTC. J is TRBJ2-7 and V is TRBV13, with 7 bases lining up with TRBD1. The CDR3 runs 14 residues. In germline, CDR1 is PRHDT, CDR2 FYEKMQ (reference sequence). The V gene end was trimmed by 5 bases and the J gene end by 3 bases; junction bases not matched to a gene: 7.